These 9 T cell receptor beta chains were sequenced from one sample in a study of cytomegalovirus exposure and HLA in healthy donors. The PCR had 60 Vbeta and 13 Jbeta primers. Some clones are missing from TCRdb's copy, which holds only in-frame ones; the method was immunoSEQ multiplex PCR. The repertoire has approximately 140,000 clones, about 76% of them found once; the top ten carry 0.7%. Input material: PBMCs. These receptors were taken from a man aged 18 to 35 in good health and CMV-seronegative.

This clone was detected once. The CDR3 region is CASSPRGGNEKLFF. The CDR3 nucleotides read TGCGCCAGCAGCCCCCGGGGGGGTAATGAAAAACTGTTTTTT. This chain connects TRBV4-3 to TRBJ1-4, with a weak D call TRBD1 (5 bases). The V gene lost 4 bases and the J gene lost 4 bases, with 10 bases spanning the gap. The CDR3 has 14 residues. The germline V gene has CDR1 LGHNA and CDR2 YSLEER.

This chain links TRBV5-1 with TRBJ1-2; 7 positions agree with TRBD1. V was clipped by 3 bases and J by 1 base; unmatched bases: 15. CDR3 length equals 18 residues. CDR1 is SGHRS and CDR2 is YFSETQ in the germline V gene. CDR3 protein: CASSYGGQIPTDNYGYTF. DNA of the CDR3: TGCGCCAGCAGCTACGGGGGACAGATACCAACCGATAACTATGGCTACACCTTC. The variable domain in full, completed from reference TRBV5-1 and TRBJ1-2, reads KAGVTQTPRYLIKTRGQQVTLSCSPISGHRSVSWYQQTPGQGLQFLFEYFSETQRNKGNFPGRFSGRQFSNSRSEMNVSTLELGDSALYLCASSYGGQIPTDNYGYTFGSGTRLTVV.

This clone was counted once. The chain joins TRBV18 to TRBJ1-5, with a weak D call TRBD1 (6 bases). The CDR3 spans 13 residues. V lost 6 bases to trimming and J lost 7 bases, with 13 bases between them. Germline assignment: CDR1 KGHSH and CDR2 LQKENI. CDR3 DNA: TGTGCCAGCTCGATAGGGACATCACAGCCCCAGCATTTT. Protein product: CASSIGTSQPQHF.

The CDR3 is CASSSSGGSGNTIYF. CDR3 DNA: TGTGCCAGCAGCTCCTCCGGGGGATCTGGAAACACCATATATTTT. J is TRBJ1-3 and V is TRBV11-2, with D possibly matching TRBD1 (5 bases). This CDR3 spans 15 amino acids. The ends were cut back, 4 bases at V and 1 base at J, with 11 bases in the middle. Germline V gene data show CDR1 as SGHAT and CDR2 as FQNNGV. Full variable domain (rest looked up from reference TRBV11-2 and TRBJ1-3): EAGVAQSPRYKIIEKRQSVAFWCNPISGHATLYWYQQILGQGPKLLIQFQNNGVVDDSQLPKDRFSAERLKGVDSTLKIQPAKLEDSAVYLCASSSSGGSGNTIYFGEGSWLTVV.

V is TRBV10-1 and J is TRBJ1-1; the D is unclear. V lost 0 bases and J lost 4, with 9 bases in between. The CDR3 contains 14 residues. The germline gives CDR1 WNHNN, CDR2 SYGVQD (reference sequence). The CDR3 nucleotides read TGCGCCAGCAGTGAGTCGACCGAGCGCACTGAAGCTTTCTTT. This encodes CASSESTERTEAFF.

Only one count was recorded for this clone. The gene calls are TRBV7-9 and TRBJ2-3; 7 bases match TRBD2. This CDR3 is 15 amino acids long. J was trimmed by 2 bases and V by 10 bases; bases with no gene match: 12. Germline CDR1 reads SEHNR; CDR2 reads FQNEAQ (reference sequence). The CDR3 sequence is CATERAGLNTDTQYF. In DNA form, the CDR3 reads TGTGCCACTGAACGAGCGGGGCTTAACACAGATACGCAGTATTTT.

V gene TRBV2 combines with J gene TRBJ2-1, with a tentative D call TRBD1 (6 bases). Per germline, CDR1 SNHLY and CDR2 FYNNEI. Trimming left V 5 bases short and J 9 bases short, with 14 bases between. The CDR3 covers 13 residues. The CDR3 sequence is CASSTGQRVEQFF. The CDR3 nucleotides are TGTGCCAGCAGTACAGGACAGAGGGTTGAGCAGTTCTTC.

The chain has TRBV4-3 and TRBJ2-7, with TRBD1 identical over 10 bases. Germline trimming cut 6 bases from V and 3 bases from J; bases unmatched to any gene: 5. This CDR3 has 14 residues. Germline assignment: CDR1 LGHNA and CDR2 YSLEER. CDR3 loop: CASSEGTGDYEQYF. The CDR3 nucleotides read TGCGCCAGCAGTGAGGGGACAGGGGACTACGAGCAGTACTTC.

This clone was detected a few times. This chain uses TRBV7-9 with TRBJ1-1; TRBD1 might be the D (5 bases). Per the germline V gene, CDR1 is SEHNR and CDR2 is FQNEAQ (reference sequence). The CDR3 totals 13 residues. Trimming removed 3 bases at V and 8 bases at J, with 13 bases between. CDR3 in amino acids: CASSFIGAGEAFF. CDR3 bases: TGTGCCAGCAGCTTCATTGGGGCCGGGGAAGCTTTCTTT.